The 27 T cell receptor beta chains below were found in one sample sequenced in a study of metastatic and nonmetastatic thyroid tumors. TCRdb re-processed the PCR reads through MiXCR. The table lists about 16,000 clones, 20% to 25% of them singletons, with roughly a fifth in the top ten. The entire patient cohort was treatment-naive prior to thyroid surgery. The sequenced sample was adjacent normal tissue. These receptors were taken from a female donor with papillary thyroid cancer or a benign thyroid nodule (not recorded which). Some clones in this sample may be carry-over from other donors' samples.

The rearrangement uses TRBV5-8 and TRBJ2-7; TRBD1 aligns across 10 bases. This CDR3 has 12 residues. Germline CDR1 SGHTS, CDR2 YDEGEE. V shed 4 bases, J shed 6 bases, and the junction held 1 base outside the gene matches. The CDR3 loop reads CASSRTGGEQYF. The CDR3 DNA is TGTGCCAGCAGCCGGACAGGGGGCGAGCAGTACTTC.

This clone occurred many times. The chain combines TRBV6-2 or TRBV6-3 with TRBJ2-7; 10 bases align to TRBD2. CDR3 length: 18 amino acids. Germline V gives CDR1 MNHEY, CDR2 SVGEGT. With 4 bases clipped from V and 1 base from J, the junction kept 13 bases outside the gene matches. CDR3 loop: CASSSLRVSGGQSYEQYF. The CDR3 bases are TGTGCCAGCAGTTCCCTCCGGGTTAGCGGGGGGCAATCCTACGAGCAGTACTTC.

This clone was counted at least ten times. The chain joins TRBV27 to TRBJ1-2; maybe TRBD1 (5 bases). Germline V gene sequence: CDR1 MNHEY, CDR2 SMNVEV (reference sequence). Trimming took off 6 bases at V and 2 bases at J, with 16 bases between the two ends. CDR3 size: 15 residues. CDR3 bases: TGTGCCAGCAGGCTCTCAAAGGGACCGAACTATGGCTACACCTTC. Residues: CASRLSKGPNYGYTF.

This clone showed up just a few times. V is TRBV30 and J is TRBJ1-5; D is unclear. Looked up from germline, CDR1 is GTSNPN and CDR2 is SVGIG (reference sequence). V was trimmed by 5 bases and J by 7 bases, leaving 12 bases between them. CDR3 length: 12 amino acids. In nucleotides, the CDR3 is TGTGCCTGGGACATACCGGGGCAGCCCCAGCATTTT. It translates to CAWDIPGQPQHF.

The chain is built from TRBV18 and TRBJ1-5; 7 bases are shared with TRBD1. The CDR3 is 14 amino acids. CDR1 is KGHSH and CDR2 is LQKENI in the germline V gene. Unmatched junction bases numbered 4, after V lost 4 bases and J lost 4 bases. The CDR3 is CASSRDRINQPQHF. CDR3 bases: TGTGCCAGCTCACGGGACAGAATTAATCAGCCCCAGCATTTT.

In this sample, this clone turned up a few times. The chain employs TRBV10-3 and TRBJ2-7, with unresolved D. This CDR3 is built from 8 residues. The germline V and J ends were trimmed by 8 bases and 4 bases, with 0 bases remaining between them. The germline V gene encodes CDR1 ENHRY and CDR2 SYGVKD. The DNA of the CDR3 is TGTGCCATCTACGAGCAGTACTTC. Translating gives CAIYEQYF.

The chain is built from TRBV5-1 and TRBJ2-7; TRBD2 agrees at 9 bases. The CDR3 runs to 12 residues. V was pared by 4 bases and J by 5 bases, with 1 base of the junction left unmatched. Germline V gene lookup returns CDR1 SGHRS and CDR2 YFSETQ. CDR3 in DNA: TGCGCCAGCAGCGAGCGGGGGGACGAGCAGTACTTC. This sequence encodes CASSERGDEQYF.

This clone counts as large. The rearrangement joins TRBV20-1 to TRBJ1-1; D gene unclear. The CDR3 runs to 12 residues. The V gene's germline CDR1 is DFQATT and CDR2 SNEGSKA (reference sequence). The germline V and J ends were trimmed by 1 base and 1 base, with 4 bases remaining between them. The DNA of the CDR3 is TGCAGTGCTAGAGGAGGGAACACTGAAGCTTTCTTT. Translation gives CSARGGNTEAFF.

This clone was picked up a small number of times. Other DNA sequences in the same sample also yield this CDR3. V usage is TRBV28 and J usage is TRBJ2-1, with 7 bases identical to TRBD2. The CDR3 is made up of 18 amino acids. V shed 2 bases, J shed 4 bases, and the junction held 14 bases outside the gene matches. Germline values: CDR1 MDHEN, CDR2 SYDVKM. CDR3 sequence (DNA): TGTGCCAGCAGTTTAGCGGGTAGTGGGAGGGCCAGGTACAATGAGCAGTTCTTC. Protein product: CASSLAGSGRARYNEQFF.

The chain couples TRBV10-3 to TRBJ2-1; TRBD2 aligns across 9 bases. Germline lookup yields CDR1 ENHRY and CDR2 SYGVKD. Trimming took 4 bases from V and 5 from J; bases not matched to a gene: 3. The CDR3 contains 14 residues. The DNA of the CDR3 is TGTGCCATCAGTGCTAGCGGGGATAACAATGAGCAGTTCTTC. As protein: CAISASGDNNEQFF.

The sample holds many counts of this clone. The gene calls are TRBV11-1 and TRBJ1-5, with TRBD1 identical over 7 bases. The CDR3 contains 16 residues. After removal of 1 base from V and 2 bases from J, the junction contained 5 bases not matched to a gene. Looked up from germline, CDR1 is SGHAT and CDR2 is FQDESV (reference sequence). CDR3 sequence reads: CASSLVSQGGNQPQHF. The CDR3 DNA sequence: TGTGCCAGCAGCTTAGTCAGTCAGGGGGGCAATCAGCCCCAGCATTTT.

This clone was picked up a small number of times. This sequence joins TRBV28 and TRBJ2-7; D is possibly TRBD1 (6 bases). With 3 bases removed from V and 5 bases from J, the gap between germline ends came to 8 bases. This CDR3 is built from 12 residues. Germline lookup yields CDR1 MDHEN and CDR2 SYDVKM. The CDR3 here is CASSFNRDEQYF. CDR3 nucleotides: TGTGCCAGCAGTTTTAACAGGGACGAGCAGTACTTC.

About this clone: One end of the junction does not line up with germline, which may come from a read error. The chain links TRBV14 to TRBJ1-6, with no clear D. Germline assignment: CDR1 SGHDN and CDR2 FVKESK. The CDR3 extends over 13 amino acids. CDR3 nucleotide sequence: TGTGCCAGCTCCAGAGTACATAATTCACCCCCCCACTTT. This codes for CASSRVHNSPPHF.

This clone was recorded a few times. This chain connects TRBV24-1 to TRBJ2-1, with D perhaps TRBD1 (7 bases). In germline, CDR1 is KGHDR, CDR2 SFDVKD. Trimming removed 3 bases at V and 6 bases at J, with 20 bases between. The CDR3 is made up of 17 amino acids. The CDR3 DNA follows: TGTGCCACCAGTGATCCCCTGGAGGGGGCGAATACCAATGAGCAGTTCTTC. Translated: CATSDPLEGANTNEQFF.

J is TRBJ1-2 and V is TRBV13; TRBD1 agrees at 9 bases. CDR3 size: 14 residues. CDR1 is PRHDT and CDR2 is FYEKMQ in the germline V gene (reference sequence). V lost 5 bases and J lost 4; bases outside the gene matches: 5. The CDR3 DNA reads TGTGCCAGCAGCGCTGAACAGGGGGCCTATGGCTACACCTTC. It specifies CASSAEQGAYGYTF.

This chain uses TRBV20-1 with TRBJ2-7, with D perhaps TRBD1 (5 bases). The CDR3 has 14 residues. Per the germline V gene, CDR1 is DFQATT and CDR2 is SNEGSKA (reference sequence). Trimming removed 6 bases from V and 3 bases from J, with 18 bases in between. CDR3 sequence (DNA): TGCAGTGCCGGTCGGACGGACACCTACTACGAGCAGTACTTC. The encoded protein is CSAGRTDTYYEQYF.

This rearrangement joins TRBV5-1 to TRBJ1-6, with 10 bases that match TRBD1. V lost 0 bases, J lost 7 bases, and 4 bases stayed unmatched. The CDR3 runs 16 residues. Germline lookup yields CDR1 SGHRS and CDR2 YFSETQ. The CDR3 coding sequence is TGCGCCAGCAGCTTGGTGGGACAGGGGAAGAATTCACCCCTCCACTTT. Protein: CASSLVGQGKNSPLHF.

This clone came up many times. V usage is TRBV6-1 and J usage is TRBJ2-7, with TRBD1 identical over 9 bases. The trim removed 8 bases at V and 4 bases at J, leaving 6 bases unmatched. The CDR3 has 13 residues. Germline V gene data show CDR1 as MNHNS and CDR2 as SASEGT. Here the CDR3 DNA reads TGTGCCAGCGCCCGGGACAGGGAGTACGAGCAGTACTTC. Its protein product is CASARDREYEQYF.

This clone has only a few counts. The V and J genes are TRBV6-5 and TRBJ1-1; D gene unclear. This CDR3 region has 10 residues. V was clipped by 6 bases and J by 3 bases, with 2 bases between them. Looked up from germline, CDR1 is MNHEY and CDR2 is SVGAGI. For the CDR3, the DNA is TGTGCCAGCAGATACACTGAAGCTTTCTTT. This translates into CASRYTEAFF.

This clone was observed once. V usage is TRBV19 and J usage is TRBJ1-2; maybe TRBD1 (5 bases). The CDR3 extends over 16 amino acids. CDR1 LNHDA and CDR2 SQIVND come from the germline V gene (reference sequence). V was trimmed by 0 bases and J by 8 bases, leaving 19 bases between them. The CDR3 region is CASSIDYSGTSGGYTF. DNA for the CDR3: TGTGCCAGTAGTATAGATTATTCCGGGACCAGTGGGGGCTACACCTTC.

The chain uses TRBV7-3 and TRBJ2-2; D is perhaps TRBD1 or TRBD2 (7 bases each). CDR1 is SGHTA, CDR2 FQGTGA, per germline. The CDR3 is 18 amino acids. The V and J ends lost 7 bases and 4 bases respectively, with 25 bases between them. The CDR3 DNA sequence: TGTGCCAGCACCCCCCGGGCAGGGGGGGGCATGGGCACCGGGGAGCTGTTTTTT. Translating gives CASTPRAGGGMGTGELFF. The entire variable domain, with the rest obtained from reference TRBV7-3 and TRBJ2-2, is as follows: GAGVSQTPSNKVTEKGKYVELRCDPISGHTALYWYRQSLGQGPEFLIYFQGTGAADDSGLPNDRFFAVRPEGSVSTLKIQRTERGDSAVYLCASTPRAGGGMGTGELFFGEGSRLTVL.

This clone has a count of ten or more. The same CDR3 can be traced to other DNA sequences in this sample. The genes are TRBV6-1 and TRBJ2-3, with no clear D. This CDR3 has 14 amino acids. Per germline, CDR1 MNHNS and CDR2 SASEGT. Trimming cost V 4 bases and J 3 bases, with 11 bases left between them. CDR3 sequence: CASSASPRTDTQYF. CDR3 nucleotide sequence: TGTGCCAGCAGTGCATCACCTCGGACAGATACGCAGTATTTT.

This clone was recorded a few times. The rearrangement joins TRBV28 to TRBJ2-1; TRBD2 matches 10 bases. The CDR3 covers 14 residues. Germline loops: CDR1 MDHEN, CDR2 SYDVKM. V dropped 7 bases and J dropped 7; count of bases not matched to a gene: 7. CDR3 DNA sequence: TGTGCCAGCATTCAAGCTAGCGGGAGAAATGAGCAGTTCTTC. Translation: CASIQASGRNEQFF.

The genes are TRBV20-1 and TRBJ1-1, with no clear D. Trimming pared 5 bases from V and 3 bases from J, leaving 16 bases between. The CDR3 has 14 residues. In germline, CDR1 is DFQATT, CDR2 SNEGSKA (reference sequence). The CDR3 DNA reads TGCAGTGCTCCCAAGGTGGCCGACCACACTGAAGCTTTCTTT. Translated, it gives CSAPKVADHTEAFF.

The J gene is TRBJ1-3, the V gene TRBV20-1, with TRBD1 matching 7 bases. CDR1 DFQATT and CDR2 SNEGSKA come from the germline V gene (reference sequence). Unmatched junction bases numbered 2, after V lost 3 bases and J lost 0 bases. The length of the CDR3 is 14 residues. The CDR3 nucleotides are TGCAGTGCTAGGGCAGGGGGCTCTGGAAACACCATATATTTT. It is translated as CSARAGGSGNTIYF.

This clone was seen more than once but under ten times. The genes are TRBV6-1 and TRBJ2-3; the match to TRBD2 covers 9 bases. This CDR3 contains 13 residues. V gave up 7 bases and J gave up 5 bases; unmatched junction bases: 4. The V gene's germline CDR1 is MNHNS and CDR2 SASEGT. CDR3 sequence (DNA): TGTGCCAGCAAGGGACTAGCTGTAGATACGCAGTATTTT. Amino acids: CASKGLAVDTQYF.

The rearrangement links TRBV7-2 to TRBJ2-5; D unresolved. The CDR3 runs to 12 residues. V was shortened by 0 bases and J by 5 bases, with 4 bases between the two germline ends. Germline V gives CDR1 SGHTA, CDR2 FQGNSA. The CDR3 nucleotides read TGTGCCAGCAGCTTAGCTGTTGAGACCCAGTACTTC. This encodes CASSLAVETQYF.